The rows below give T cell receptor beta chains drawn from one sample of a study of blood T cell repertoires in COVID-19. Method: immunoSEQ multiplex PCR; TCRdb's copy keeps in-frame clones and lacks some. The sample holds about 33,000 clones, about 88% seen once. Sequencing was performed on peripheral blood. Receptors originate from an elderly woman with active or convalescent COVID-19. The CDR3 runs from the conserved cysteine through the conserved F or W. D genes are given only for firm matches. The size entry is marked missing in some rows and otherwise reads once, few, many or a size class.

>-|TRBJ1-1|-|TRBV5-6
TGTGCCAGCAGCTTGACAGTGGGGGCCATGAACACTGAAGCTTTCTTT
CASSLTVGAMNTEAFF
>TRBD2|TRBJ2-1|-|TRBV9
TGTGCCAGCAGCGTAGATGGCGGGGGGTCCTACAATGAGCAGTTCTTC
CASSVDGGGSYNEQFF
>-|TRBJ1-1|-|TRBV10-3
TGTGCCGCCTCCCCGGGTTGGACAGATGAAGCTTTCTTT
CAASPGWTDEAFF
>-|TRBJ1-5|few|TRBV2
TGTGCCAGCAGTGCGGACAGCCATCAGCCCCAGCATTTT
CASSADSHQPQHF
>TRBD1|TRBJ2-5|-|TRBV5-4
TGTGCCAGCAGCATACCGGGACAGGGAGCTTCGGGGACCCAGTACTTC
CASSIPGQGASGTQYF
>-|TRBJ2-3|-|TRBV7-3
TGTGCCAGCAGCAAAACAGGGAGCACAGATACGCAGTATTTT
CASSKTGSTDTQYF
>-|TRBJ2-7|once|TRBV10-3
TGTGCCATCAGCACAGGCGACTCCTACGAGCAGTACTTC
CAISTGDSYEQYF
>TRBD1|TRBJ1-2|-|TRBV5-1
TGCGCCAGCAGCTTCACAGGGGACTATGGCTACACCTTC
CASSFTGDYGYTF
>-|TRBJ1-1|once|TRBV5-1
TGCGCCAGCAGCTTGCAAGGGAGCCGGGTTACTGAAGCTTTCTTT
CASSLQGSRVTEAFF
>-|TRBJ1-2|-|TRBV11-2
TGTGCCAGCAGCCCTCCTAGGGGATCAAACTATGGCTACACCTTC
CASSPPRGSNYGYTF
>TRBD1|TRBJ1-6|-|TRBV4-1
TGCGCCAGCAGCCATCAAACAGGGGGCTCCTATAATTCACCCCTCCACTTT
CASSHQTGGSYNSPLHF
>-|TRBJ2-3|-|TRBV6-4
TGTGCCAGCAGTGATAGTGGGGGCCACACAGATACGCAGTATTTT
CASSDSGGHTDTQYF
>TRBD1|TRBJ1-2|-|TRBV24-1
TGTGCCACCCAGGCAGGGGGCGGTTGGGACAATGGCTACACCTTC
CATQAGGGWDNGYTF
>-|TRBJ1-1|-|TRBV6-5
TGTGCCAGCAGTTACGGTCTACAGCCTTTGAACACTGAAGCTTTCTTT
CASSYGLQPLNTEAFF
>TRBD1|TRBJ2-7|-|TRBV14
TGTGCCAGCAGCCATGACAGGGGCTACGAGCAGTACTTC
CASSHDRGYEQYF
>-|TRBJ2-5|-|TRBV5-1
TGCGCCAGCAGCTTGAATACAGTCCAAGAGACCCAGTACTTC
CASSLNTVQETQYF
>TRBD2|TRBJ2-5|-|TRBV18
TGTGCCAGCTCACCCCTTAGCGGGGGGGTCGGTGAGACCCAGTACTTC
CASSPLSGGVGETQYF
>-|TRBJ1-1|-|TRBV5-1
TGCGCCAGCAGCTGGCCTGGGGGCGCAGACACTGAAGCTTTCTTT
CASSWPGGADTEAFF
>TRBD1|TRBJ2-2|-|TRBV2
TGTGCCAGCAGGGATACAGGGGGCCCCGGGGAGCTGTTTTTT
CASRDTGGPGELFF
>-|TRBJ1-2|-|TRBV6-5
TGTGCCAGCAGTTCCTTCGGCATGGGGGGAGGTGGCTACACCTTC
CASSSFGMGGGGYTF
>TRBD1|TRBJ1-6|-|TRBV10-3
TGTGCCATCGCCGGGACAGGAAATTCACCCCTCCACTTT
CAIAGTGNSPLHF
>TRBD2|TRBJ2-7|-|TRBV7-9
TGTGCCAGCAGCTTATCGGGGGGACGCTCCCACGAGCAGTACTTC
CASSLSGGRSHEQYF
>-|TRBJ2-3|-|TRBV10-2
TGCGCCAGCCCCCCTGGAGAGGGGGGGCGGGGAGATACGCAGTATTTT
CASPPGEGGRGDTQYF
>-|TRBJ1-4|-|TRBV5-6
TGTGCCAGCAGCTCGCAGGGTCGTGAAAAACTGTTTTTT
CASSSQGREKLFF
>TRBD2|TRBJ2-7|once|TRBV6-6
TGTGCCAGCAGTACACTAGCGGGGGACAAGCAGTACTTC
CASSTLAGDKQYF
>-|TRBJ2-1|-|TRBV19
TGTGCCAGTAGTATACCGGTCTACAATGAGCAGTTCTTC
CASSIPVYNEQFF
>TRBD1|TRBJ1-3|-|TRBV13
TGTGCCAGCAGCTTAGAGGGACAGGGGTTAGGGTTGAACACCATATATTTT
CASSLEGQGLGLNTIYF
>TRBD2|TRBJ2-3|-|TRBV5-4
TGTGCCAGCAGCTTGACGGGGGGGGATACGCAGTATTTT
CASSLTGGDTQYF
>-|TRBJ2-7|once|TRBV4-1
TGCGCCAGCAGCCAAGGCTCGGGGACCTACGAGCAGTACTTC
CASSQGSGTYEQYF
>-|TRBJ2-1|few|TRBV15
TGTGCCACCAGCAGAGATAGAGCTGAGCAGTTCTTC
CATSRDRAEQFF
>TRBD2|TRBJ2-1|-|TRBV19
TGTGCCAGTAAGCCGGGACTAGCGGGGGTAAGCTCCTACAATGAGCAGTTCTTC
CASKPGLAGVSSYNEQFF